This T cell receptor (delta chain) was identified during a study of γδ T cells in repeated Plasmodium falciparum infection. Both TRG and TRD chains were sequenced from each sorted sample. TCRdb reran clone calling via CATT on the multiplex PCR reads. The sample has around 57,000 delta-chain clones, around 1.7% seen once; the top ten hold about 15%. This clone showed up many times. TCRdb pairs this DNA with a much larger clone's protein that differs at residue 7, likely a read error; the protein shown was translated from the DNA. Sequenced input: gamma-delta T cells from blood. The sequence derives from a pool of human donors (malaria-infected and uninfected, not separated).

The CDR3 loop is CACDTGLGGPYTDKLIF. As DNA, the CDR3 is TGTGCCTGTGACACCGGTCTTGGGGGACCGTACACCGATAAACTCATCTTT. The chain joins TRDV2 to TRDJ1; TRDD3 agrees at 7 bases. The V gene end was trimmed by 0 bases and the J gene end by 0 bases; junction bases not matched to a gene: 9. Germline CDR1 reads GEAIGNYY; CDR2 reads EKD. The CDR3 is made up of 17 amino acids.